Detailed here is one T cell receptor (beta chain). The entry originates in a study of cytomegalovirus exposure and HLA in healthy donors. The CDR3 sequence is 15 residues long. V shed 9 bases and J 6 bases; nucleotides not matched to a gene: 13. CDR1 MNHEY and CDR2 SVGAGI come from the germline V gene. All the people who gave samples were healthy bone marrow donors. 60 Vbeta and 13 Jbeta primers were used in PCR. In the source study's methods: In a later analysis, of about 80 million unique beta chains, roughly 10 million appeared in at least two donors. The repertoire was sequenced with immunoSEQ multiplex PCR; TCRdb's copy has only in-frame clones and lacks some. V and J calls and clone size follow that table, whereas D and trimming were derived from the DNA. The sample yields 150,000 or so clones, about 80% seen once.

The receptor comes from a woman in her thirties or forties in good health and CMV-seronegative. Sample: PBMCs. The genes are TRBV6-5 and TRBJ2-7; 11 bases are shared with TRBD1. CDR3 nucleotides: TGTGCCAGAGGACCGTACCGGGACAGGGGGTCCGAGCAGTACTTC. Protein: CARGPYRDRGSEQYF.